This T cell receptor (beta chain) was identified in a study of tumor-infiltrating lymphocytes in primary liver carcinoma. Overall study findings and caveats: Tumor-adjacent and tumor-blood pairs overlapped less than tumor region pairs did.

From germline, CDR1 is SGHAT and CDR2 FQNNGV. The length of the CDR3 is 15 residues. Starting material of 450 to 550 ng total RNA yielded TCR beta cDNA via a constant-region primer. Investigators got TCR beta libraries out of three nested multiplex PCR rounds, done with slightly modified ARM-PCR. The first two PCR rounds used TRBV1-TRBV30 primers with a Cbeta primer, roughly 10 cycles each. MiXCR, run by TCRdb on the multiplex PCR reads, gives a single entry per CDR3 protein. The repertoire has some 200,000 distinct CDR3 sequences, roughly two thirds of them found once; the top ten carry roughly 7%. As regards this clonotype: Its specificity is not known. At one end the junction does not follow the germline gene, possibly because of a read error.

RNA isolated from unsorted whole blood supplied the blood RNA, with germline DNA also extracted. The receptor was derived from a woman aged 60-70 years with primary liver carcinoma and hepatitis B virus infection. The chain recombines TRBV11-2 with TRBJ2-1, with D perhaps TRBD1 (6 bases). The specimen was peripheral blood. CDR3 residues: CASSSGDRVYNDQFF. The CDR3 coding sequence is TGTGCCAGCAGCTCAGGGGATAGGGTCTACAATGACCAGTTCTTC.